This T cell receptor beta chain was captured by sequencing in a study of patients and donors after allogeneic stem cell transplantation. Germline-derived CDR1 and CDR2 are SNHLY and FYNNEI. Trimming cost V 2 bases and J 0 bases, with 11 bases left between them. The CDR3 is 16 residues long. From the RT-PCR reads, TCRdb called clonotypes with MiXCR, one entry per CDR3 protein. The sample has about 230,000 distinct CDR3 sequences, about 14% seen once; the top ten hold 11%. This clonotype originated in a human donor who was either an allogeneic HSCT recipient or a stem cell or donor lymphocyte infusion donor (not recorded which). It is not recorded whose cells these are; they may come from a transplant donor. The rearrangement joins TRBV2 to TRBJ2-4; D is uncertain. Sequenced sample: blood, either unsorted or a sorted T cell fraction (not recorded which). The CDR3 here is CASSETQTLAKNIQYF. The CDR3 nucleotides read TGTGCCAGCAGTGAAACGCAGACCTTAGCCAAAAACATTCAGTACTTC.